This record concerns one TCR beta chain sequence. This receptor's antigen is unknown. Per-base qualities were not stored, and no clone one base away is much larger. V is pared back by 6 bases and J by 2 bases, with 7 bases lying between the germline termini. The CDR3 has 13 amino acids, counting the end cysteine and phenylalanine. Only the CDR3 region is kept as DNA, spanning 39 bases read in frame from base 1. The germline V gene provides CDR1 MGHDK and CDR2 SYGVNS. The library relied on the immunoSEQ multiplex PCR assay. A mixture of 60 forward primers for TCR Vbeta segments and 13 reverse primers for TCR Jbeta segments was used in the multiplex PCR. Amplification of the CDR3 region of rearranged TCR beta genes was performed with a multiplex PCR assay on genomic DNA. On the Illumina HiSeq System, the amplified TCR beta libraries were sequenced as 87-base-pair reads. As for the original processing: Across the roughly 600 repertoires, a later analysis counted tens of millions of unique TCR beta chains, roughly 11 million of which were shared by at least two donors. Raw reads were error-corrected and collapsed into unique sequences by a nearest-neighbor algorithm in which closely related sequences were merged to remove PCR and sequencing errors. V, D and J gene segments were assigned by aligning CDR3 sequences to IMGT reference sequences. Each retained sequence needed at least a six-nucleotide match to both a V gene segment and a J gene segment. Rearrangements were called productive when the CDR3 lacked stop codons and stayed in frame with V and J; all others were non-productive. CDR3 was defined by IMGT convention, running from the second conserved V-encoded cysteine to the conserved J-encoded phenylalanine. The earlier analysis of about 590 of the donors excluded sequences that lacked an unambiguous match to a single V gene segment. In an earlier analysis of 587 of the donors, V segments were called functional above 56.7% productive rearrangements and were called segregating when the between-donor standard deviation exceeded 5%. A statistical classification framework was developed to diagnose cytomegalovirus status using the catalog of TCR beta chain sequences. In a later analysis, TCR nucleotide sequences were compared against IMGT/GENE-DB human TR gene sequences so that V and J genes could be assigned. Using the TCRdist pipeline, a later analysis assigned CDR3 sequences along with most-parsimonious VDJ recombination scenarios. In a later analysis, each TCR beta chain was defined by its CDR3 amino acid sequence together with its V-gene family, and reads without a unique V-gene family were excluded. In a later analysis, nearly 600 highly shared, low-generation-probability nucleotide sequences were removed to address suspected cross-contamination and a sequencing artifact. For each public chain, a later analysis derived a clonal expansion index from normalized ranks of inferred template counts within each repertoire. Generation probabilities in a later analysis came from a VDJ recombination model fitted to out-of-frame rearrangements, and those results were checked against IGoR. Hypergeometric tests were used in a later analysis to score TCR-TCR, TCR-HLA and TCR-CMV co-occurrence, with a repertoire-size bias correction applied to the TCR pairs. False discovery rates were estimated in a later analysis by permuting HLA or CMV assignments 20 times. A later analysis grouped co-occurring TCRs with DBSCAN, adding TCRdist sequence similarity when clustering within HLA-allele-positive subsets. Co-occurrence clustering excluded repertoires with fewer than 30,000 or more than 120,000 public chains, plus five with anomalous nucleotide sharing. In its TCRdb copy, this immuneACCESS table keeps in-frame sequences only and misses some clones. Where compared with another copy, unresolved V genes explain less than half of these, and the others have no known cause. The V and J calls and clone size come from that table; D and trimming were worked out from the DNA. For this sample the table gives some 180,000 clones, of which about 10% were detected only once. Clones ranked in the top ten supply approximately 1.5% of the sample.

The sample belongs to a study of cytomegalovirus exposure and HLA in healthy donors (dated by TCRdb to the late 2010s). General notes on the study: An earlier analysis of approximately 640 of the donors reported approximately 300 Gb of sequence data and 117 million unique TCR beta sequences from about 200 million T cells. An early release covering around 630 HLA-typed donors comprised about 300 gigabases of sequencing data and 85 million to 100 million unique TCR sequences. The genetic ancestry cluster associated with self-reported Caucasian donors included about 81% of the approximately 400 genotyped donors. The study aimed to test whether cataloging public T cell receptors could reveal signatures of past pathogen exposure. The T cell repertoires of roughly 660 subjects were profiled by immunosequencing and related to cytomegalovirus serostatus. Besides the first cohort of 500 to 700 subjects, a separate validation cohort made up of over a hundred different subjects was used. To predict cytomegalovirus infection status, the study brought together high-throughput TCR immunosequencing, statistical association of individual TCRs with disease status, and machine learning. In a later analysis, previously published TCR beta repertoires from 600 to 850 donors were re-analyzed and high-resolution HLA genotyping was added so that TCR occurrence patterns could be studied. In the later analysis, no new phenotypic data were used to find candidate immune exposures; instead, reliance was placed on TCR beta sequences and their occurrence across donors. An earlier analysis of 587 of the donors applied high-throughput TCR beta sequencing to assess whether each TCR beta V gene segment acted as functional or pseudogenic. Donor age, sex, ethnicity and CMV serostatus were compiled alongside the repertoire data. Genome-wide SNP genotypes for about 55% of the 666 donors were used in a later genetic analysis, which treated that subset as a discovery cohort. All discovery cohort repertoires had been generated using a single sequencing platform. Both class I and class II loci were covered by HLA typing, at four-digit resolution. Typing coverage differed by locus: A, B, C, DRB1 and DQB1 were typed in roughly 629-630 donors, DQA1 in 522, DPA1 in over 600, and DPB1 in roughly 470. Because of strong linkage in the cohort, roughly five DR-DQ haplotypes were treated as single units for association and clustering. On average, over 200,000 unique TCR beta nucleotide sequences were sequenced per donor among 398 genotyped donors of the cohort, with 15% to 20% of those sequences being non-productive.

Beyond this particular receptor, the publication reports: For the cohort, immune exposure information was limited to CMV serostatus. Linkage disequilibrium might explain the correlated functional status among segregating V segments, but an unknown experimental factor could not be excluded. A further reported finding was that TCR beta sequences accurately predicted the HLA-A and HLA-B alleles for most subjects in the first cohort. Strong co-occurrence of HLA alleles, especially DR and DQ, made assigning TCR associations to individual alleles difficult. In an earlier analysis of under 600 of the donors, most TCR beta V segments were observed in productive rearrangements about 87% or about 30% of the time, broadly matching IMGT annotations. Roughly uniform sequencing depth across donors was assumed in presence/absence analyses, although this assumption may not hold. Specific HLA alleles were associated with 16,951 TCR beta sequences at a false discovery rate of 0.05 in a later analysis. A few of the identified cytomegalovirus-associated TCR beta chains were confirmed in vitro to be specific for cytomegalovirus antigens. This cohort had only TCR beta chains sequenced, and the lack of alpha or paired-chain data limited which features could be detected. The classifier was reported to diagnose cytomegalovirus status with high specificity and sensitivity in both the original cohort and the validation cohort. Because HLA typing was missing for some donors at each locus, association tests included only the typed subset. Because counts were too low, seventeen rarely observed V segments, including chromosome 9 orphons, were excluded from the earlier analysis of some 590 of the donors. A cluster of highly shared sequence variants was judged likely to be a technical artifact of the sequencing pipeline. A later analysis found that most CMV-associated TCR beta chains appeared HLA-restricted, with HLA associations seemingly driven largely by CMV exposure. Compared with the 666-donor mean, donors in an Asian-associated ancestry cluster had fewer N-insertions in productive TCRs, according to a later genetic analysis. Some IMGT-functional V segments, including TRBV6-2 and TRBV6-3, could not be distinguished by the 87-base-pair reads and were therefore excluded. V-gene and J-gene trimming of TCR beta chains was associated with a missense DCLRE1C variant in a later genetic analysis, and the association was replicated in an independent cohort. The authors suggested that the approach could potentially be generalized to other disease states and immunological phenotypes. A total of fewer than 200 TCR beta chains were listed by the study as associated with cytomegalovirus. In a later analysis, several top co-occurrence clusters were reported to appear linked to parvovirus B19, influenza, CMV and Epstein-Barr virus. A later analysis found that HLA-associated TCR beta chains were more clonally expanded and had lower generation probabilities than equally common non-associated chains. Most TCR sequences were seen in very few donors, while some public TCRs were found in many individuals. A later analysis found that TCR association rates varied across HLA loci, with DRB1 alleles showing the most associated TCRs and HLA-C alleles the fewest.

The cohort comprised fewer than 750 healthy bone marrow donors. At the time of sampling, every cohort member was nominally healthy, though immune exposures that went unrecorded were likely present. The donor was CMV seropositive and belonged to the group of 270 or so seropositive cohort members. A peripheral blood sample was provided by each donor, and peripheral blood mononuclear cells were used for TCR beta sequencing. The Qiagen DNeasy Blood Extraction Kit was used to extract genomic DNA from the blood cell samples. Material for sequencing was PBMCs. This clonotype was obtained from a woman under 40 in good health and CMV-seropositive. The chain is assembled from TRBV25-1 and TRBJ2-2; perhaps TRBD1 is the D gene, with 5 bases matching. The CDR3: CASRWGNTGELFF. In nucleotides, the sequence is TGTGCCAGCAGGTGGGGCAACACCGGGGAGCTGTTTTTT.